These 30 T cell receptor beta chains originate from one sample sequenced in a study of technical replicates of blood from several donors (dated by TCRdb to about 2017). The library was produced with the immunoSEQ multiplex PCR assay. What TCRdb holds here is the immuneACCESS table cut down to in-frame rearrangements. Part of the clones is not present; checked against another copy, under half of the missing clones reflect an unresolved V gene, and the others are unexplained. In all, the sample holds 85,000 to 100,000 clones, and around 95% of those were seen once. Over 0.2% of the sample is taken by the ten largest. The sample comprised T cells isolated from PBMCs. The receptors were gathered from a human donor in good health.

The genes are TRBV5-6 and TRBJ2-2; 9 bases are shared with TRBD1. V dropped 2 bases and J dropped 7; count of bases not matched to a gene: 6. The CDR3 spans 15 residues. Germline assignment: CDR1 SGHDT and CDR2 YYEEEE. The CDR3 sequence: CASSFGTGSIGELFF. The CDR3 nucleotides read TGTGCCAGCAGCTTCGGGACAGGGAGTATCGGGGAGCTGTTTTTT.

This chain uses TRBV6-1 with TRBJ1-5, with a tentative D call TRBD1 (5 bases). V was pared by 0 bases and J by 4 bases, with 13 bases between. The CDR3 totals 16 residues. Germline V gives CDR1 MNHNS, CDR2 SASEGT. The CDR3, as DNA: TGTGCCAGCAGTGAAGCATCGGGGGACCTAAATCAGCCCCAGCATTTT. Its protein is CASSEASGDLNQPQHF.

As to this clone: The junction departs from the called germline gene at one end, perhaps through a read error. J is TRBJ2-1 and V is TRBV6-1, with TRBD1 identical over 8 bases. Germline lookup yields CDR1 MNHNS and CDR2 SASEGT. This CDR3 region has 12 residues. CDR3 residues: CASSEPTGGTIF. CDR3 DNA sequence: TGTGCCAGCAGTGAGCCAACAGGGGGAACGATCTTC.

This sequence joins TRBV15 and TRBJ1-2, with D maybe TRBD1 (5 bases). There are 15 residues in the CDR3. Germline V CDR1 and CDR2: LNHNV, YYDKDF (reference sequence). The V and J ends lost 9 bases and 2 bases respectively, with 19 bases between them. In DNA, the CDR3 is TGTGCCACTCTCGGCCAGGGCCACGAGAACTATGGCTACACCTTC. It encodes CATLGQGHENYGYTF.

This rearrangement joins TRBV5-1 to TRBJ2-5, with 10 positions matching TRBD2. J gave up 3 bases and V 2 bases, and 1 base lay outside the gene matches. This CDR3 spans 14 amino acids. CDR1 SGHRS and CDR2 YFSETQ come from the germline V gene. The CDR3 bases are TGCGCCAGCAGCTTTGGACTAGCGGAAGAGACCCAGTACTTC. Residues: CASSFGLAEETQYF.

This chain links TRBV2 with TRBJ1-5; no definite D call. The CDR3 is made up of 14 amino acids. V was trimmed by 2 bases and J by 4 bases, leaving 9 bases between them. The germline V gene has CDR1 SNHLY and CDR2 FYNNEI. The CDR3 sequence is CASSESTMNQPQHF. The CDR3, as DNA: TGTGCCAGCAGTGAAAGTACAATGAATCAGCCCCAGCATTTT. Full variable domain (rest looked up from reference TRBV2 and TRBJ1-5): EPEVTQTPSHQVTQMGQEVILRCVPISNHLYFYWYRQILGQKVEFLVSFYNNEISEKSEIFDDQFSVERPDGSNFTLKIRSTKLEDSAMYFCASSESTMNQPQHFGDGTRLSIL.

The chain carries TRBV14 and TRBJ2-2; D unclear. V shed 1 base and J shed 2 bases, with 2 bases lying between them. The CDR3 totals 13 residues. Germline V gives CDR1 SGHDN, CDR2 FVKESK. The CDR3 nucleotides read TGTGCCAGCAGCCAAGCTAACACCGGGGAGCTGTTTTTT. It specifies CASSQANTGELFF.

This chain's CDR3 is CASSPSALAGVKEQYF. The CDR3 nucleotides read TGTGCCAGCTCACCATCGGCCCTAGCGGGAGTTAAGGAGCAGTACTTC. The chain combines TRBV18 with TRBJ2-7; 10 nucleotides align to TRBD2. V trimming: 2 bases; J trimming: 7 bases; junction bases outside the gene matches: 11. Germline CDR1 and CDR2: KGHSH and LQKENI. This CDR3 spans 16 amino acids.

The CDR3 DNA is TGTGCCTCTAGTCCCCGGTATGAAAAACTGTTTTTT. Translating gives CASSPRYEKLFF. J is TRBJ1-4 and V is TRBV2; no firm D call. The V end was cut by 11 bases, the J end by 6 bases, with 13 bases between. In germline, CDR1 is SNHLY, CDR2 FYNNEI. The CDR3 has 12 amino acids.

This rearrangement joins TRBV7-2 to TRBJ1-1; no clear D. The CDR3 length is 14 residues. Germline V gene lookup returns CDR1 SGHTA and CDR2 FQGNSA. V gave up 0 bases and J gave up 3 bases, with 8 bases separating them. The CDR3 nucleotides are TGTGCCAGCAGCTTAGCTGGGCAGGACACTGAAGCTTTCTTT. This codes for CASSLAGQDTEAFF.

The DNA of the CDR3 is TGTGCCAGCAGTTGGGTCGGGAGTAGGCACGAGCAGTACTTC. It translates to CASSWVGSRHEQYF. The gene calls are TRBV27 and TRBJ2-7, with a weak D call TRBD2 (6 bases). The CDR3 sequence is 14 residues long. Trimming removed 4 bases at V and 5 bases at J, with 15 bases between. The germline CDR1 and CDR2 sequences are MNHEY and SMNVEV (reference sequence).

V gene TRBV4-2 combines with J gene TRBJ2-1; 7 nucleotides match TRBD2. V lost 0 bases and J lost 12; bases outside the gene matches: 11. Germline V gene lookup returns CDR1 LGHNA and CDR2 YNFKEQ. CDR3 length: 15 amino acids. The CDR3 spells CASSQDKAQLARQFF. The CDR3 DNA follows: TGTGCCAGCAGCCAAGATAAGGCCCAACTAGCGCGGCAGTTCTTC.

The V and J genes are TRBV18 and TRBJ2-5; 7 bases line up with TRBD1. With 4 bases clipped from V and 5 bases from J, the junction kept 10 bases outside the gene matches. The CDR3 runs to 15 residues. Looked up from germline, CDR1 is KGHSH and CDR2 is LQKENI. The CDR3 loop reads CASSLTGQAGETQYF. In DNA form, the CDR3 reads TGTGCCAGCTCACTCACTGGACAGGCCGGGGAGACCCAGTACTTC.

The rearrangement uses TRBV27 and TRBJ1-1; D is perhaps TRBD1 (5 bases). V lost 7 bases and J lost 1, with 10 bases in between. Germline V gives CDR1 MNHEY, CDR2 SMNVEV (reference sequence). The CDR3 has 13 residues. CDR3 sequence (DNA): TGTGCCAGCACCGCGACAGCGAACACTGAAGCTTTCTTT. It encodes CASTATANTEAFF.

The V and J genes are TRBV11-3 and TRBJ2-7, with D uncertain. V was shortened by 1 base and J by 0 bases, with 10 bases between the two germline ends. The CDR3 length is 15 residues. In germline, CDR1 is SGHNT, CDR2 YENEEA. The CDR3 region is CASSLGAESSYEQYF. CDR3 sequence (DNA): TGTGCCAGCAGCTTAGGGGCCGAGAGCTCCTACGAGCAGTACTTC.

This sequence joins TRBV2 and TRBJ1-2; D may be TRBD1 (6 bases). V lost 10 bases, J lost 2 bases, and 17 bases lay in between. CDR1 and CDR2 (germline): SNHLY, FYNNEI. The CDR3 length is 14 residues. The chain's CDR3 is CATHTDGQNYGYTF. The CDR3, as DNA: TGTGCCACCCATACGGACGGACAGAACTATGGCTACACCTTC.

CDR3 residues: CASGVRGPGELFF. The CDR3 DNA follows: TGTGCCAGTGGCGTCAGGGGTCCCGGGGAGCTGTTTTTT. The chain combines TRBV19 with TRBJ2-2; D possibly corresponds to TRBD1 (6 bases). V dropped 8 bases and J dropped 6 bases, with 13 bases sitting between them. CDR1 LNHDA and CDR2 SQIVND come from the germline V gene (reference sequence). The CDR3 extends over 13 amino acids.

The rearrangement uses TRBV6-5 and TRBJ2-5; 9 bases are shared with TRBD2. Trimming at V came to 0 bases and at J to 5 bases, leaving 4 bases not matched to a gene. This CDR3 is built from 15 residues. Germline V gene sequence: CDR1 MNHEY, CDR2 SVGAGI. CDR3 amino acids: CASSYSSGSGETQYF. In DNA form, the CDR3 reads TGTGCCAGCAGTTACTCTAGCGGGAGTGGGGAGACCCAGTACTTC.

The V and J genes are TRBV15 and TRBJ1-2; TRBD1 is a possible D gene (6 bases). This CDR3 has 11 residues. V dropped 9 bases and J dropped 8 bases, with 13 bases sitting between them. Germline CDR1 is LNHNV and CDR2 is YYDKDF (reference sequence). CDR3 bases: TGTGCCACAGGGGGAACGGGGGGCTACACCTTC. Translated: CATGGTGGYTF.

J is TRBJ1-2 and V is TRBV7-6; no clear D gene. Trimming cost V 1 base and J 4 bases, with 13 bases left between them. This CDR3 spans 15 amino acids. Germline V gene sequence: CDR1 SGHVS, CDR2 FNYEAQ. As DNA, the CDR3 is TGTGCCAGCAGCTTAGGGTTCACAGCAAGCTATGGCTACACCTTC. Translation: CASSLGFTASYGYTF. The whole variable domain, filled in from reference TRBV7-6 and TRBJ1-2, reads GAGVSQSPRYKVTKRGQDVALRCDPISGHVSLYWYRQALGQGPEFLTYFNYEAQQDKSGLPNDRFSAERPEGSISTLTIQRTEQRDSAMYRCASSLGFTASYGYTFGSGTRLTVV.

The sample holds a few counts of this clone. This chain connects TRBV19 to TRBJ1-5; tentative D call: TRBD1 (5 bases). Germline CDR1 and CDR2: LNHDA and SQIVND (reference sequence). V was shortened by 6 bases and J by 9 bases, with 12 bases between the two germline ends. The CDR3 consists of 12 residues. In DNA, the CDR3 is TGTGCCAGTAGGATTGGGGGGTGGCCCCAGCATTTT. The encoded protein is CASRIGGWPQHF. Complete variable domain (other parts from reference TRBV19 and TRBJ1-5): DGGITQSPKYLFRKEGQNVTLSCEQNLNHDAMYWYRQDPGQGLRLIYYSQIVNDFQKGDIAEGYSVSREKKESFPLTVTSAQKNPTAFYLCASRIGGWPQHFGDGTRLSIL.

This clone has more than one count but fewer than ten. The rearrangement joins TRBV28 to TRBJ1-1; TRBD1 is a possible D gene (5 bases). V lost 4 bases to trimming and J lost 0 bases, with 9 bases between them. CDR1 MDHEN and CDR2 SYDVKM come from the germline V gene. The CDR3 sequence is 14 residues long. CDR3 DNA sequence: TGTGCCAGCAGTTCCTTCAGGGTGAACACTGAAGCTTTCTTT. This translates into CASSSFRVNTEAFF.

The V and J genes are TRBV25-1 and TRBJ2-5; D possibly corresponds to TRBD2 (5 bases). CDR1 and CDR2 (germline): MGHDK, SYGVNS. Trimming cost V 6 bases and J 4 bases, with 9 bases left between them. The CDR3 extends over 12 amino acids. CDR3 region: CASRGSPETQYF. The CDR3 DNA sequence: TGTGCCAGCAGGGGGAGCCCAGAGACCCAGTACTTC.

The sample holds one count of this clone. The rearrangement links TRBV5-1 to TRBJ2-1; 9 bases line up with TRBD2. CDR3 size: 14 residues. The ends lost 3 bases at V and 6 bases at J; junction bases unmatched: 4. Per germline, CDR1 SGHRS and CDR2 YFSETQ. The DNA of the CDR3 is TGCGCCAGCAGCTCGGGACTAGCCCTCAATGAGCAGTTCTTC. The encoded protein is CASSSGLALNEQFF. Looking up the rest from reference TRBV5-1 and TRBJ2-1 gives the full variable domain: KAGVTQTPRYLIKTRGQQVTLSCSPISGHRSVSWYQQTPGQGLQFLFEYFSETQRNKGNFPGRFSGRQFSNSRSEMNVSTLELGDSALYLCASSSGLALNEQFFGPGTRLTVL.

Comments on this clone: Compared with germline, one end of the junction differs, possibly owing to a read error. The chain recombines TRBV28 with TRBJ2-3; 12 bases are a match to TRBD2. Germline lookup yields CDR1 MDHEN and CDR2 SYDVKM. CDR3 size: 14 residues. The CDR3 DNA reads as TGTGCCAGCAGAGCTCCGGGACTAGCGGGTGCAAGCCATTTT. Translation: CASRAPGLAGASHF.

The chain carries TRBV27 and TRBJ2-7; maybe TRBD1 (6 bases). The V gene lost 0 bases and the J gene lost 3 bases, with 12 bases spanning the gap. This CDR3 has 15 residues. Germline CDR1 and CDR2: MNHEY and SMNVEV (reference sequence). The CDR3 DNA sequence: TGTGCCAGCAGTTTATCGGCAGGGGTGGTCTACGAGCAGTACTTC. Translating gives CASSLSAGVVYEQYF.

Note on this clone: One end of the junction fails to match germline, which may point to a read error. J is TRBJ2-1 and V is TRBV5-1; 8 nucleotides agree with TRBD2. The germline gives CDR1 SGHRS, CDR2 YFSETQ. CDR3 size: 17 residues. CDR3 loop: CASSLEVGTSIWNEQFF. CDR3 nucleotide sequence: TGCGCCAGCAGTTTGGAAGTTGGGACTAGTATCTGGAATGAGCAGTTCTTC.

Comments on this clone: One end of the junction varies from germline; a read error may be responsible. This chain uses TRBV9 with TRBJ2-1; 8 bases agree with TRBD2. This CDR3 is 10 amino acids long. Germline V CDR1 and CDR2: SGDLS, YYNGEE. The DNA for the CDR3 is TGTGCCAGCAGCCCCGGCGGGGGGATCTTC. Translation: CASSPGGGIF.

J is TRBJ2-7 and V is TRBV11-3; D is uncertain. Germline loops: CDR1 SGHNT, CDR2 YENEEA. CDR3 length: 12 residues. Between the trimmed V and J ends, which lost 6 bases and 3 bases, there was a span of 9 bases. CDR3 sequence (DNA): TGTGCCAGCAGTTTCAGTCTCTACGAGCAGTACTTC. Its protein is CASSFSLYEQYF.

The chain combines TRBV11-2 with TRBJ2-7; the match to TRBD1 covers 11 bases. V lost 5 bases, J lost 0 bases, and 3 bases stayed unmatched. This CDR3 region has 15 residues. Germline V gives CDR1 SGHAT, CDR2 FQNNGV. The CDR3 loop reads CASSVGTGGSYEQYF. The CDR3 DNA reads as TGTGCCAGCAGCGTCGGGACAGGGGGCTCCTACGAGCAGTACTTC.